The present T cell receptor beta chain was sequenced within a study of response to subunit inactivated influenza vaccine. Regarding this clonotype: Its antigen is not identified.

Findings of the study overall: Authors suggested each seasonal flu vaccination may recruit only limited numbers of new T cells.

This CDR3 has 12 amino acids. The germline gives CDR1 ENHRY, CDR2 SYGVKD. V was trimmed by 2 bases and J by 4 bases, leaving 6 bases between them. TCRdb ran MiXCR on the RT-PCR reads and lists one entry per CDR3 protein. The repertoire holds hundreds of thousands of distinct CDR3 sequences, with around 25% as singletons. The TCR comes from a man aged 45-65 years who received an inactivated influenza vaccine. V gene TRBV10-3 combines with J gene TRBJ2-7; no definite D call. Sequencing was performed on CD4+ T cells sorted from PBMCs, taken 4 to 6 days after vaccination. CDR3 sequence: CAISENSYEQYF. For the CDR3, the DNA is TGTGCCATCAGTGAGAACAGTTACGAGCAGTACTTC.